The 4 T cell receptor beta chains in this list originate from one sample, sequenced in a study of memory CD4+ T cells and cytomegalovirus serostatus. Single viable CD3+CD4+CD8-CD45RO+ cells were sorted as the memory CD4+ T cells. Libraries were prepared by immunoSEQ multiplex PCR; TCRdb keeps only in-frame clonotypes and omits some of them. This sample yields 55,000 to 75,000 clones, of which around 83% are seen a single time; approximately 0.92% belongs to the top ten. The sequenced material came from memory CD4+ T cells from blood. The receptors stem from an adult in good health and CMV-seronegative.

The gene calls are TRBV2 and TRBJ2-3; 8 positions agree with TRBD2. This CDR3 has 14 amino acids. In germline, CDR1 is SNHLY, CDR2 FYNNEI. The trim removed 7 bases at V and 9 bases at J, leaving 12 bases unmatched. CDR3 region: CASTNGGASQTQYF. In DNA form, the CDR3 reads TGTGCCAGCACTAACGGGGGGGCATCGCAGACGCAGTATTTT.

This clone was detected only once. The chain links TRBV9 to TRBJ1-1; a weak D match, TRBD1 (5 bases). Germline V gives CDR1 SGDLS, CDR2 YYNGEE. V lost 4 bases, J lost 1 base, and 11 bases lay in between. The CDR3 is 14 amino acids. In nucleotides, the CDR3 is TGTGCCAGCAGCCCGGGACCTACGAACACTGAAGCTTTCTTT. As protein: CASSPGPTNTEAFF.

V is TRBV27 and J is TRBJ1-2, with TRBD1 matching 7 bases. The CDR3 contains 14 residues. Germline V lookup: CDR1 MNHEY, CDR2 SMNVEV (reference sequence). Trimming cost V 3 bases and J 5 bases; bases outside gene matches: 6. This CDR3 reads CASSFRGRDYGYTF. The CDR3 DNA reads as TGTGCCAGCAGTTTTAGGGGGCGCGATTATGGCTACACCTTC.

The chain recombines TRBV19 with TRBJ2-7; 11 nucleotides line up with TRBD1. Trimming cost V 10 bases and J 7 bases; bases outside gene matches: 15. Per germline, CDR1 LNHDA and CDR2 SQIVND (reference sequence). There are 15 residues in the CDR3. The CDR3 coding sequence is TGTGCCACCCGGAAAGGACAGGGGGCCGTGGAGGAGCAGTACTTC. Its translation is CATRKGQGAVEEQYF.